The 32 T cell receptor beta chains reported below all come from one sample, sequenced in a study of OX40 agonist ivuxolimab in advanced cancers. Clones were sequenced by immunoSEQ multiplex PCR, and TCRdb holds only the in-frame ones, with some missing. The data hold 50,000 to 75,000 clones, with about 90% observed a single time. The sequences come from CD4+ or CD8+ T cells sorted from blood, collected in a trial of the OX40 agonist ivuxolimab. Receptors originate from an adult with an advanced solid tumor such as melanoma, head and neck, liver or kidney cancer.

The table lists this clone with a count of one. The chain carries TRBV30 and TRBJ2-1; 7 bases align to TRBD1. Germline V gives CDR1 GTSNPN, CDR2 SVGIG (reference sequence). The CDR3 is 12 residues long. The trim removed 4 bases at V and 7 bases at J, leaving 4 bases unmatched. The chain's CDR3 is CAWTGGKNEQFF. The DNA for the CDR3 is TGTGCCTGGACAGGGGGTAAAAATGAGCAGTTCTTC.

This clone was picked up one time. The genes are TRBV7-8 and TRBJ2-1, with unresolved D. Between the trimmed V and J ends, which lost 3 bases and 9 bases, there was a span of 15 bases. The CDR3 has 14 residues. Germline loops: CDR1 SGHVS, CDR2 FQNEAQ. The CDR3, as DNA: TGTGCCAGCAGCTTCCGGAACGTGGGCGGTGAGCAGTTCTTC. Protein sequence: CASSFRNVGGEQFF. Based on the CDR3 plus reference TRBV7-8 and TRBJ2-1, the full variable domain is GAGVSQSPRYKVAKRGQDVALRCDPISGHVSLFWYQQALGQGPEFLTYFQNEAQLDKSGLPSDRFFAERPEGSVSTLKIQRTQQEDSAVYLCASSFRNVGGEQFFGPGTRLTVL.

DNA for the CDR3: TGTGCCAGCAGCTTGGTACGGCGGGAACTAGAAGCTTTCTTT. The encoded protein is CASSLVRRELEAFF. V usage is TRBV5-6 and J usage is TRBJ1-1; no reliable D call. CDR1 and CDR2 (germline): SGHDT, YYEEEE. Trimming pared 0 bases from V and 8 bases from J, leaving 14 bases between. The CDR3 consists of 14 residues.

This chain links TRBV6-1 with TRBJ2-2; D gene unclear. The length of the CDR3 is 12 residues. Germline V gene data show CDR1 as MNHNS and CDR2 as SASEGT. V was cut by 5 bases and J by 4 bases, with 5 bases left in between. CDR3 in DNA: TGTGCCAGCAGTTGGGGCACCGGGGAGCTGTTTTTT. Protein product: CASSWGTGELFF.

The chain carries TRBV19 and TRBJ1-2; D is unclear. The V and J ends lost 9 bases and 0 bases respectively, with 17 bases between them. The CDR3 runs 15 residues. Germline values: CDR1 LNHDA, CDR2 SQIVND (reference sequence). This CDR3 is CARPPKTPTNYGYTF. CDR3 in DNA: TGTGCCAGACCGCCCAAGACACCTACTAACTATGGCTACACCTTC.

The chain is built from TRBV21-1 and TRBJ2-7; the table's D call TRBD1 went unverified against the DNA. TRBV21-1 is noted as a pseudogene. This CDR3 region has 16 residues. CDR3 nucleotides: TGTGCCAGCAGCAACAGAAATAGGGACAGGGTGGGGGAGCAGTACTTC. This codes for CASSNRNRDRVGEQYF.

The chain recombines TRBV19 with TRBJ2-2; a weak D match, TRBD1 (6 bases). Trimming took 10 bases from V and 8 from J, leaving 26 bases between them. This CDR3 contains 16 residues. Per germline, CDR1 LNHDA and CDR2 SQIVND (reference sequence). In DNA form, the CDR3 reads TGTGCCACTACCCGTATGGGCAGGGGTTTTGGGGGGGAGCTGTTTTTT. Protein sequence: CATTRMGRGFGGELFF.

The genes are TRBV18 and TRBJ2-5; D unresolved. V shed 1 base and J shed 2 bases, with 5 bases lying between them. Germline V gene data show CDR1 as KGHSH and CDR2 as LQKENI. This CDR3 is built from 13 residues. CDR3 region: CASSPQGQETQYF. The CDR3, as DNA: TGTGCCAGCTCACCACAAGGACAAGAGACCCAGTACTTC.

The CDR3 here is CASSGGGAYEQYF. Here the CDR3 DNA reads TGTGCCAGCAGTGGGGGAGGTGCTTACGAGCAGTACTTC. The rearrangement joins TRBV25-1 to TRBJ2-7; a possible D gene is TRBD2 (6 bases). The CDR3 extends over 13 amino acids. Trimming took 4 bases from V and 4 from J, leaving 11 bases between them. Germline assignment: CDR1 MGHDK and CDR2 SYGVNS.

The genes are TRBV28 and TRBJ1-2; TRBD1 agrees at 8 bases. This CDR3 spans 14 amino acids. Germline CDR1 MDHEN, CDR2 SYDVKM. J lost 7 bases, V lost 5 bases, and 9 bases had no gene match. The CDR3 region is CASSLPGQGPGYTF. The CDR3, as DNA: TGTGCCAGCAGTCTTCCCGGACAGGGCCCTGGCTACACCTTC.

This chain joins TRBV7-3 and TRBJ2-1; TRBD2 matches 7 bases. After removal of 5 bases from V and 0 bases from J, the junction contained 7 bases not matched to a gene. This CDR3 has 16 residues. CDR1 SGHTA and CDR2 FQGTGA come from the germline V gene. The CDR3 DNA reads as TGTGCCAGCAGCCCAGGGCGCGGGAGCTCCTACAATGAGCAGTTCTTC. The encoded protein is CASSPGRGSSYNEQFF.

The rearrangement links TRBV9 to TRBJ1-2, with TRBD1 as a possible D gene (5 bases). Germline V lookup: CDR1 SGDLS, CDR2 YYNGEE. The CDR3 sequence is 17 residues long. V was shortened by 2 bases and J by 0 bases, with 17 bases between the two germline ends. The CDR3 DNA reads TGTGCCAGCAGCGTGGCCGACGGGCCGGGGGCTAACTATGGCTACACCTTC. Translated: CASSVADGPGANYGYTF.

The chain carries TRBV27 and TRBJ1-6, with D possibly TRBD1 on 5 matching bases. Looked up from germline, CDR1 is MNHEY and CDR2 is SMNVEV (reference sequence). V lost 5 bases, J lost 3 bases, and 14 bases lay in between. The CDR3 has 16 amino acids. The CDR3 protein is CASSGYRDLYNSPLHF. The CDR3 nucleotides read TGTGCCAGCAGTGGTTACCGGGACCTCTATAATTCACCCCTCCACTTT.

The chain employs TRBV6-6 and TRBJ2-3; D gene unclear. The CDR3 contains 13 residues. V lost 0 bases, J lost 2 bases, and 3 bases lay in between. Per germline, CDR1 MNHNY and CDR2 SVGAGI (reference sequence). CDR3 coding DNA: TGTGCCAGCAGTTACTCAAACACAGATACGCAGTATTTT. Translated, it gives CASSYSNTDTQYF.

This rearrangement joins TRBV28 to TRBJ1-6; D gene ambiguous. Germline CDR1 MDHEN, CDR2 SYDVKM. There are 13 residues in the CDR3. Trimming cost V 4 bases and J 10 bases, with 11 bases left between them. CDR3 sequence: CASSSLGRSPLHF. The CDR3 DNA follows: TGTGCCAGCAGTTCCCTGGGTAGGTCACCCCTCCACTTT. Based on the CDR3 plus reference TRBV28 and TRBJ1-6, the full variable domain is DVKVTQSSRYLVKRTGEKVFLECVQDMDHENMFWYRQDPGLGLRLIYFSYDVKMKEKGDIPEGYSVSREKKERFSLILESASTNQTSMYLCASSSLGRSPLHFGNGTRLTVT.

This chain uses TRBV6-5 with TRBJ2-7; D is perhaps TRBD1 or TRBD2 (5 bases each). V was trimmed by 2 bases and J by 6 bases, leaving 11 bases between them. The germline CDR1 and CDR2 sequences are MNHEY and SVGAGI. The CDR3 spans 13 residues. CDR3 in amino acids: CASSYLGTGEQYF. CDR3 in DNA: TGTGCCAGCAGTTACCTCGGGACGGGCGAGCAGTACTTC.

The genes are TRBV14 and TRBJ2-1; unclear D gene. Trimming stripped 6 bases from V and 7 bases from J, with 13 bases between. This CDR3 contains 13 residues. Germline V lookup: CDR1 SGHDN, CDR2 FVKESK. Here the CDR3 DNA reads TGTGCCAGCAGTCTCGGACGCTTTAATGAGCAGTTCTTC. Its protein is CASSLGRFNEQFF.

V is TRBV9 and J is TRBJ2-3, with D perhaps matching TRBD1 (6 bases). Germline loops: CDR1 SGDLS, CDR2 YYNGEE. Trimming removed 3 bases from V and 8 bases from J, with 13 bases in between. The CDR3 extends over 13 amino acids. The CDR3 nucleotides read TGTGCCAGCAGCGGGACAGATCTCGTTACGCAGTATTTT. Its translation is CASSGTDLVTQYF.

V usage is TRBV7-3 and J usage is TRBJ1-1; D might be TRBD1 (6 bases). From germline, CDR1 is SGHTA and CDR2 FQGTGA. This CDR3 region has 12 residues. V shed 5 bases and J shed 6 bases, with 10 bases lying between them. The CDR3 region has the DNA TGTGCCAGCAGCATGGGGGGGCCTGAAGCTTTCTTT. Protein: CASSMGGPEAFF.

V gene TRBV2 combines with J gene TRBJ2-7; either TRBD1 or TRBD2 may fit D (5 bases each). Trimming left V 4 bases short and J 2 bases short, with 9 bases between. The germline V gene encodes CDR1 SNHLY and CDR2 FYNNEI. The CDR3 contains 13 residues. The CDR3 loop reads CASSGGATYEQYF. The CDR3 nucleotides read TGTGCCAGCAGTGGAGGGGCCACCTACGAGCAGTACTTC.

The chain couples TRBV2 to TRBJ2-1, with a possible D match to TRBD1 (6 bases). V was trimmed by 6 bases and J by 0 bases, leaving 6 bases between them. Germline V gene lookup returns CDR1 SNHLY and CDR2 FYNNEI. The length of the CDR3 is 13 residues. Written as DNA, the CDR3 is TGTGCCAGCAGCAGGGGCTCCTACAATGAGCAGTTCTTC. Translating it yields CASSRGSYNEQFF. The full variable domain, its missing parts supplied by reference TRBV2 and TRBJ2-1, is EPEVTQTPSHQVTQMGQEVILRCVPISNHLYFYWYRQILGQKVEFLVSFYNNEISEKSEIFDDQFSVERPDGSNFTLKIRSTKLEDSAMYFCASSRGSYNEQFFGPGTRLTVL.

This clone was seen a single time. CDR3 region: CASSLLAGTENQPQHF. The CDR3 nucleotides are TGTGCCAGCAGTTTGCTCGCCGGGACGGAGAATCAGCCCCAGCATTTT. V gene TRBV6-5 combines with J gene TRBJ1-5; TRBD1 might be the D (5 bases). The V gene lost 4 bases and the J gene lost 4 bases, with 17 bases spanning the gap. CDR1 is MNHEY, CDR2 SVGAGI, per germline. This CDR3 region has 16 residues.

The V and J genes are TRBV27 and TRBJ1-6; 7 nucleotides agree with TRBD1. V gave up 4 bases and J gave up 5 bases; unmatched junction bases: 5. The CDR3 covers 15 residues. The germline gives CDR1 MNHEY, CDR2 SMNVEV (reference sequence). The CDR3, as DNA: TGTGCCAGCAGTTCCTGGACAGGCCATAATTCACCCCTCCACTTT. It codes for CASSSWTGHNSPLHF.

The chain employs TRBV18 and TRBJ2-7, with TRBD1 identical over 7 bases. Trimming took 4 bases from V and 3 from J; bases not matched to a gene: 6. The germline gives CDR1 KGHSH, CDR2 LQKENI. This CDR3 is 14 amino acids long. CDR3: CASSQTGTHYEQYF. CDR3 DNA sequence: TGTGCCAGCTCACAGACAGGGACCCACTACGAGCAGTACTTC.

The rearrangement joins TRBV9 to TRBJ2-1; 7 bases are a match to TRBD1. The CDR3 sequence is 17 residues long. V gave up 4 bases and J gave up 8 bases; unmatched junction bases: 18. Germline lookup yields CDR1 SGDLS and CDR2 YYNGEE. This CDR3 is CASSPESEGAMWDEQFF. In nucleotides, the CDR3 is TGTGCCAGCAGCCCCGAGTCCGAGGGGGCGATGTGGGATGAGCAGTTCTTC.

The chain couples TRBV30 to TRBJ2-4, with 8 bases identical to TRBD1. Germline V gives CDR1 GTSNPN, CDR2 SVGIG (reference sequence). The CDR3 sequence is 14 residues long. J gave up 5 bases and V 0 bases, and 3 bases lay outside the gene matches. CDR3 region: CAWSVSGGQNIQYF. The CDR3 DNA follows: TGTGCCTGGAGTGTTTCAGGGGGCCAAAACATTCAGTACTTC.

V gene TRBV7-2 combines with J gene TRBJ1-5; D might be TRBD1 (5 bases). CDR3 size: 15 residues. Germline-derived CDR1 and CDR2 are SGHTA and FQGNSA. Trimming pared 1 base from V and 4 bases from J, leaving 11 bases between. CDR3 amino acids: CASSLVQAVNQPQHF. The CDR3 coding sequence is TGTGCCAGCAGCTTAGTACAGGCCGTAAATCAGCCCCAGCATTTT. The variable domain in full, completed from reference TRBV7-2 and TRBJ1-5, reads GAGVSQSPSNKVTEKGKDVELRCDPISGHTALYWYRQSLGQGLEFLIYFQGNSAPDKSGLPSDRFSAERTGGSVSTLTIQRTQQEDSAVYLCASSLVQAVNQPQHFGDGTRLSIL.

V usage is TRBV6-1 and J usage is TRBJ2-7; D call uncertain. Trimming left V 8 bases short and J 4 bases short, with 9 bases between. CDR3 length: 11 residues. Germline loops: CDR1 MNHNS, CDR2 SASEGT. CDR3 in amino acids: CASGRVYEQYF. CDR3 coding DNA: TGTGCCAGCGGAAGGGTTTACGAGCAGTACTTC.

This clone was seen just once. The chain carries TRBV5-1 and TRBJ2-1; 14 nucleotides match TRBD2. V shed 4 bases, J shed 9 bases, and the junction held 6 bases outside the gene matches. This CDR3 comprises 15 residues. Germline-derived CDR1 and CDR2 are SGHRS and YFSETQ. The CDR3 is CASSLRLAGGLEQFF. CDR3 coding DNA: TGCGCCAGCAGCCTCCGACTAGCGGGAGGGCTTGAGCAGTTCTTC.

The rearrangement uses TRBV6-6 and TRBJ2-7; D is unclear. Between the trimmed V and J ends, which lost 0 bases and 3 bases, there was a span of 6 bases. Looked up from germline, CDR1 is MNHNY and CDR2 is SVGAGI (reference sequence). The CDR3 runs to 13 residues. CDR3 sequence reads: CASSYSTDYEQYF. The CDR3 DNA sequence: TGTGCCAGCAGTTACTCGACTGACTACGAGCAGTACTTC.

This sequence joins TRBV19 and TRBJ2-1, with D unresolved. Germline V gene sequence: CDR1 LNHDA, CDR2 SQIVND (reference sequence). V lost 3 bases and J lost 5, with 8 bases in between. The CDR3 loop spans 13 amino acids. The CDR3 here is CASSIPPHNEQFF. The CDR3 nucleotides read TGTGCCAGTAGTATCCCCCCTCACAATGAGCAGTTCTTC.

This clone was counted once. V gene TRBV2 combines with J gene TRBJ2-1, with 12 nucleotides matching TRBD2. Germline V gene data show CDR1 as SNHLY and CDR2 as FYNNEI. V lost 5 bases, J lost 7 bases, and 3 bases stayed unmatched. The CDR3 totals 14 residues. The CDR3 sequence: CASSRLAGVNEQFF. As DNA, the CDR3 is TGTGCCAGCAGTCGACTAGCGGGAGTTAATGAGCAGTTCTTC.